Following are 13 T cell receptor beta chains from one sample sequenced in a study of OX40 agonist ivuxolimab in advanced cancers. Clones were read by immunoSEQ multiplex PCR, and TCRdb kept only the in-frame ones, dropping some. The sample includes approximately 76,000 clones, about 89% seen only once; the top ten take around 0.7%. This specimen consisted of CD4+ or CD8+ T cells sorted from blood, obtained in a trial of the OX40 agonist ivuxolimab. These receptors all stem from an adult with an advanced solid tumor such as melanoma, head and neck, liver or kidney cancer.

This clone has just one count. The chain carries TRBV19 and TRBJ1-5, with D maybe TRBD1 (6 bases). The CDR3 totals 15 residues. CDR1 is LNHDA and CDR2 is SQIVND in the germline V gene (reference sequence). The V end was cut by 9 bases, the J end by 2 bases, with 17 bases between. This CDR3 is CASAFSSGGNQPQHF. CDR3 nucleotides: TGTGCCAGCGCCTTTTCCTCAGGGGGCAATCAGCCCCAGCATTTT.

This chain uses TRBV6-5 with TRBJ2-2; 7 nucleotides agree with TRBD2. This CDR3 has 15 residues. The germline CDR1 and CDR2 sequences are MNHEY and SVGAGI. With V trimmed by 6 bases and J by 2 bases, 6 bases remained unmatched. The CDR3 region is CASRTTGLNTGELFF. CDR3 bases: TGTGCCAGCAGAACCACGGGACTAAACACCGGGGAGCTGTTTTTT.

The chain carries TRBV11-2 and TRBJ1-3; D possibly corresponds to TRBD1 (5 bases). Germline CDR1 is SGHAT and CDR2 is FQNNGV. CDR3 length: 17 amino acids. V shed 5 bases and J shed 0 bases, with 17 bases lying between them. The DNA of the CDR3 is TGTGCCAGCAGCCCCCTTGGGGGTGGGAGCTCTGGAAACACCATATATTTT. It specifies CASSPLGGGSSGNTIYF.

This sequence joins TRBV28 and TRBJ2-2; 8 bases agree with TRBD1. This CDR3 has 15 residues. Germline V gene lookup returns CDR1 MDHEN and CDR2 SYDVKM. V trimming: 2 bases; J trimming: 5 bases; junction bases outside the gene matches: 4. The DNA of the CDR3 is TGTGCCAGCAGTTTAGGCGACAGGGGAACCGGGGAGCTGTTTTTT. As protein: CASSLGDRGTGELFF.

The rearrangement joins TRBV5-8 to TRBJ2-5; D remains unclear. There are 13 residues in the CDR3. Germline V gene lookup returns CDR1 SGHTS and CDR2 YDEGEE. V was pared by 2 bases and J by 7 bases, with 12 bases between. The CDR3 loop reads CASSFEPLGTQYF. In nucleotides, the CDR3 is TGTGCCAGCAGCTTCGAACCGCTAGGGACCCAGTACTTC.

The gene calls are TRBV19 and TRBJ1-1; D unresolved. Germline values: CDR1 LNHDA, CDR2 SQIVND (reference sequence). Trimming cost V 5 bases and J 1 base, with 8 bases left between them. This CDR3 spans 13 amino acids. CDR3 DNA: TGTGCCAGTAGTGGGAATAGGAACACTGAAGCTTTCTTT. It is translated as CASSGNRNTEAFF.

The rearrangement links TRBV6-1 to TRBJ1-2; TRBD1 matches at 11 bases. This CDR3 contains 15 residues. The germline gives CDR1 MNHNS, CDR2 SASEGT. Trimming removed 6 bases from V and 1 base from J; junction bases left unmatched: 4. The CDR3 sequence is CASRGDRGSNYGYTF. In DNA, the CDR3 is TGTGCCAGCAGGGGGGACAGGGGGAGTAACTATGGCTACACCTTC.

This sequence joins TRBV9 and TRBJ2-7; D may be TRBD1 or TRBD2 (5 bases each). The CDR3 loop spans 15 amino acids. Looked up from germline, CDR1 is SGDLS and CDR2 is YYNGEE. Trimming removed 4 bases at V and 3 bases at J, with 17 bases between. CDR3 protein: CASSSGTSLVYEQYF. CDR3 in DNA: TGTGCCAGCAGCAGTGGGACCTCACTAGTCTACGAGCAGTACTTC.

This chain uses TRBV29-1 with TRBJ2-1; 11 bases map to TRBD2. The length of the CDR3 is 17 residues. The J segment lost 9 bases and the V segment lost 0 bases, leaving 13 bases of the junction unmatched. Germline CDR1 SQVTM, CDR2 ANQGSEA. In DNA form, the CDR3 reads TGCAGCGTTGAAGATCCCGGACTAGCGGGTGGGGGGCTTGAGCAGTTCTTC. Translation: CSVEDPGLAGGGLEQFF.

The chain joins TRBV30 to TRBJ1-6; 10 bases line up with TRBD1. J lost 8 bases, V lost 3 bases, and 4 bases had no gene match. The CDR3 has 14 residues. Germline CDR1 GTSNPN, CDR2 SVGIG (reference sequence). The CDR3 spells CAWSQGTGDSPLHF. The CDR3 DNA reads TGTGCCTGGAGCCAAGGGACAGGGGATTCACCCCTCCACTTT. The whole variable domain, remainder taken from reference TRBV30 and TRBJ1-6, is SQTIHQWPATLVQPVGSPLSLECTVEGTSNPNLYWYRQAAGRGLQLLFYSVGIGQISSEVPQNLSASRPQDRQFILSSKKLLLSDSGFYLCAWSQGTGDSPLHFGNGTRLTVT.

The chain recombines TRBV6-1 with TRBJ1-1; the D is unclear. From germline, CDR1 is MNHNS and CDR2 SASEGT. There are 11 residues in the CDR3. Trimming took 8 bases from V and 5 from J, leaving 9 bases between them. CDR3 nucleotides: TGTGCCAGCGGAAAGGCTACTGAAGCTTTCTTT. It is translated as CASGKATEAFF.

The rearrangement joins TRBV11-2 to TRBJ2-5; 7 nucleotides align to TRBD2. Germline V CDR1 and CDR2: SGHAT, FQNNGV. With 3 bases clipped from V and 6 bases from J, the junction kept 7 bases outside the gene matches. The CDR3 extends over 14 amino acids. The CDR3 is CASSLAGVVKTQYF. The CDR3 DNA reads as TGTGCCAGCAGCTTGGCGGGGGTGGTGAAGACCCAGTACTTC.

This clone came up once. The CDR3 DNA sequence: TGCAGCGTTGAAGGTCAAAGACTAGCGGGAGTGTGGGGTGAGCAGTTCTTC. This encodes CSVEGQRLAGVWGEQFF. The chain employs TRBV29-1 and TRBJ2-1, with TRBD2 matching 12 bases. The CDR3 is 17 amino acids. V trimming: 1 base; J trimming: 9 bases; junction bases outside the gene matches: 13. Germline assignment: CDR1 SQVTM and CDR2 ANQGSEA.